This entry is about one TCR beta chain. Generated by immunoSEQ multiplex PCR, the TCRdb table keeps only in-frame clones and is missing some. The table shows over 2 million clones, with 85% to 95% occurring only once. The data stem from a study of shared clonotypes between healthy human individuals. CDR1 SNHLY and CDR2 FYNNEI come from the germline V gene. After removal of 5 bases from V and 8 bases from J, the junction contained 4 bases not matched to a gene. The CDR3 is 14 amino acids. Sequenced: naive CD4+ T cells sorted from blood. Subset denoted: CD45RA+ positively selected. The receptor was isolated from a man younger than 35 in good health. The chain recombines TRBV2 with TRBJ1-6; 9 bases are a match to TRBD1. CDR3 amino acids: CASSKRQGDSPLHF. CDR3 nucleotides: TGTGCCAGCAGTAAGAGACAGGGGGATTCACCCCTCCACTTT.